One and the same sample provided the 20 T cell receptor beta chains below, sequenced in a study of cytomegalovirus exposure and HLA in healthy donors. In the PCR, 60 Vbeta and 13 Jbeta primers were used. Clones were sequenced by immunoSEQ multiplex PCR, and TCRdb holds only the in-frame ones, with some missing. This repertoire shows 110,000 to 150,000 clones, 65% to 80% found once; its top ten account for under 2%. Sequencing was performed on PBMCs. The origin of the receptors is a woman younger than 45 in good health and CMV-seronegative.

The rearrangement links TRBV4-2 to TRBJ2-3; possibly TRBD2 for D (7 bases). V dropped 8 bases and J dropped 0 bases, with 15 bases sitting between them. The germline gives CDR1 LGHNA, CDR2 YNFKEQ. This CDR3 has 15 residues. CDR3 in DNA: TGTGCCAGCCGGGGAGGGGGGACTAGCACAGATACGCAGTATTTT. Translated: CASRGGGTSTDTQYF.

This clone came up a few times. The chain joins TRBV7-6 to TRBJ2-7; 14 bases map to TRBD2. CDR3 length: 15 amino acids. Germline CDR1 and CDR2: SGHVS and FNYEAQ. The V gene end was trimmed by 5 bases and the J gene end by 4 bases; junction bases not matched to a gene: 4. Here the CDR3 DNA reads TGTGCCAGCAGCCCACGACTAGCGGGGGGGTACGAGCAGTACGTC. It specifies CASSPRLAGGYEQYV.

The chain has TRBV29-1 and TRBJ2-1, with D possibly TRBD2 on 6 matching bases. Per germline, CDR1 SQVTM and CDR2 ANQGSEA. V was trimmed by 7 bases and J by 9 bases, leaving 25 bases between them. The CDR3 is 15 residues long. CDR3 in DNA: TGCAGCGCCCAAAATGGGGCAGGAGGGTCGGGTGAGCAGTTCTTC. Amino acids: CSAQNGAGGSGEQFF.

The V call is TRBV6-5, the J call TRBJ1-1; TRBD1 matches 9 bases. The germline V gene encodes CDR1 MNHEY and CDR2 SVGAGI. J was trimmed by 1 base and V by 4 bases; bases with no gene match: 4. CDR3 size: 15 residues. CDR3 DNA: TGTGCCAGCAGTTCGCTGACAGGGGGGAACACTGAAGCTTTCTTT. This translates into CASSSLTGGNTEAFF.

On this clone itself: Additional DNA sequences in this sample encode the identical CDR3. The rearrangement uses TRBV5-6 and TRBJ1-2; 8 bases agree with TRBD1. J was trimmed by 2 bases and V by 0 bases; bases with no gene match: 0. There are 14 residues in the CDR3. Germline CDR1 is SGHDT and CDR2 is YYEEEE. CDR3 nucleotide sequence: TGTGCCAGCAGCTTGGGACAGGGGAACTATGGCTACACCTTC. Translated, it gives CASSLGQGNYGYTF. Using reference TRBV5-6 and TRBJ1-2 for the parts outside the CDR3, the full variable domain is DAGVTQSPTHLIKTRGQQVTLRCSPKSGHDTVSWYQQALGQGPQFIFQYYEEEERQRGNFPDRFSGHQFPNYSSELNVNALLLGDSALYLCASSLGQGNYGYTFGSGTRLTVV.

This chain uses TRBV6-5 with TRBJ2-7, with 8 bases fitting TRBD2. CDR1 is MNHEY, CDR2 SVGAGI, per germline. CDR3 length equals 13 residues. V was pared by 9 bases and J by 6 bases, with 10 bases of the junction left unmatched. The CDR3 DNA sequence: TGTGCCAGTCAAGAGACTAGCGCGGGCGAGCAGTACTTC. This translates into CASQETSAGEQYF.

The CDR3 sequence: CASSLAGARTDTQYF. CDR3 DNA sequence: TGTGCCAGCAGCTTAGCGGGGGCCAGGACAGATACGCAGTATTTT. The chain joins TRBV7-9 to TRBJ2-3, with TRBD1 as a possible D gene (6 bases). This CDR3 is built from 15 residues. CDR1 SEHNR and CDR2 FQNEAQ come from the germline V gene (reference sequence). V lost 0 bases and J lost 3, with 10 bases in between.

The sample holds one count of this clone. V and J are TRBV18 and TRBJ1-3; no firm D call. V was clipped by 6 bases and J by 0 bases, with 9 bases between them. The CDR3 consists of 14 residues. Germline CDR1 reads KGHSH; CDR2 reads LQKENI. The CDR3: CASSLLVSGNTIYF. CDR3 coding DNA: TGTGCCAGCTCGCTGCTAGTCTCTGGAAACACCATATATTTT.

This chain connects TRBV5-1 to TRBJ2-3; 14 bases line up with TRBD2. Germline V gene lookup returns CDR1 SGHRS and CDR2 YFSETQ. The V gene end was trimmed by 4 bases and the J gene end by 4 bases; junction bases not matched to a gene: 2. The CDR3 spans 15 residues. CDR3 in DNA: TGCGCCAGCAGCGTGGGACTAGCGGGAGCAGATACGCAGTATTTT. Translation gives CASSVGLAGADTQYF.

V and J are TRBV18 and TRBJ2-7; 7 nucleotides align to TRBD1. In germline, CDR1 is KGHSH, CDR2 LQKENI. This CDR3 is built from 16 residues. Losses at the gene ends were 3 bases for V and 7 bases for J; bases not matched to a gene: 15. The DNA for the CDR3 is TGTGCCAGCTCACCTCCTACCACAACAGGGGCGGGTGAGCAGTACTTC. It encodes CASSPPTTTGAGEQYF.

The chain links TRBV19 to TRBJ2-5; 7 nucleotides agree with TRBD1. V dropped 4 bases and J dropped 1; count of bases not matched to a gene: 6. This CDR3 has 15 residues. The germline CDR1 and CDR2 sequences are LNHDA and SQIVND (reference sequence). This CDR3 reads CASSKIRGSQETQYF. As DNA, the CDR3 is TGTGCCAGTAGTAAGATCAGGGGGAGCCAAGAGACCCAGTACTTC.

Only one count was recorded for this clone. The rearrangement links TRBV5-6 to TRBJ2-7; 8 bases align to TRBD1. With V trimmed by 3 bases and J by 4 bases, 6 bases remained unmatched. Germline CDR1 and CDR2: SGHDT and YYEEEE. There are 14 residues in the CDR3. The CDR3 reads CASSSDRELYEQYF. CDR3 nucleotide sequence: TGTGCCAGCAGCTCGGACAGGGAACTGTACGAGCAGTACTTC.

CDR3: CASSYSGLAGVETQYF. In DNA, the CDR3 is TGTGCCAGCAGTTACTCCGGTTTGGCGGGGGTAGAGACCCAGTACTTC. The J gene is TRBJ2-5, the V gene TRBV6-6; 7 bases line up with TRBD2. The CDR3 is made up of 16 amino acids. CDR1 is MNHNY and CDR2 is SVGAGI in the germline V gene (reference sequence). V shed 0 bases, J shed 4 bases, and the junction held 8 bases outside the gene matches.

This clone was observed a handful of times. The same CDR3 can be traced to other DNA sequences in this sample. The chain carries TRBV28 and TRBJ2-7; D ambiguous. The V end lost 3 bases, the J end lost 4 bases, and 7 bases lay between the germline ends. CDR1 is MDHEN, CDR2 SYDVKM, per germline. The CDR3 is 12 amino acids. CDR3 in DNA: TGTGCCAGCAGTTTGTCAGAATACGAGCAGTACTTC. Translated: CASSLSEYEQYF.

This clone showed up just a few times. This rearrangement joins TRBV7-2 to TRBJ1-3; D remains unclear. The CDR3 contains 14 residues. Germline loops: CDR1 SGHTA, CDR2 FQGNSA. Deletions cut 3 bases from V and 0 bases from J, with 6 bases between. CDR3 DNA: TGTGCCAGCAGCTTCGCGAGCTCTGGAAACACCATATATTTT. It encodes CASSFASSGNTIYF.

CDR3 amino acids: CASSLGGSGSSESNEQFF. The CDR3, as DNA: TGTGCCAGCAGCTTAGGGGGTAGCGGGAGTTCGGAATCCAATGAGCAGTTCTTC. The rearrangement joins TRBV11-3 to TRBJ2-1; TRBD2 matches at 9 bases. V gave up 1 base and J gave up 6 bases; unmatched junction bases: 13. The CDR3 sequence is 18 residues long. Germline CDR1 reads SGHNT; CDR2 reads YENEEA. The full variable domain, in which reference TRBV11-3 and TRBJ2-1 provide the parts outside the CDR3, is EAGVVQSPRYKIIEKKQPVAFWCNPISGHNTLYWYLQNLGQGPELLIRYENEEAVDDSQLPKDRFSAERLKGVDSTLKIQPAELGDSAVYLCASSLGGSGSSESNEQFFGPGTRLTVL.

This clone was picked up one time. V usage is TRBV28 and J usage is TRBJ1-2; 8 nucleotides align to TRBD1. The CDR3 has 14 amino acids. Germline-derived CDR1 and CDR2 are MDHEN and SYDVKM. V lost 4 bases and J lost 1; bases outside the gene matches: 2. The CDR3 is CASSSGGGNYGYTF. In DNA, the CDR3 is TGTGCCAGCAGTTCAGGGGGCGGTAACTATGGCTACACCTTC.

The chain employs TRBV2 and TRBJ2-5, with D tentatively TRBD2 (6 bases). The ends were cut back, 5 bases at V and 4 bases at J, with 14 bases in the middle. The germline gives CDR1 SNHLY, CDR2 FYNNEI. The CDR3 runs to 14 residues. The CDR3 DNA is TGTGCCAGCAGTCGAGATGGGGGAGGAGAGACCCAGTACTTC. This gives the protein CASSRDGGGETQYF.

CDR3: CASPGTVGYGYTF. The CDR3 nucleotides read TGTGCCTCTCCCGGGACAGTGGGGTATGGCTACACCTTC. The chain recombines TRBV30 with TRBJ1-2, with TRBD1 matching 7 bases. CDR1 is GTSNPN and CDR2 is SVGIG in the germline V gene (reference sequence). After removal of 7 bases from V and 5 bases from J, the junction contained 10 bases not matched to a gene. This CDR3 spans 13 amino acids. The variable domain in full, with the rest retrieved from reference TRBV30 and TRBJ1-2, is SQTIHQWPATLVQPVGSPLSLECTVEGTSNPNLYWYRQAAGRGLQLLFYSVGIGQISSEVPQNLSASRPQDRQFILSSKKLLLSDSGFYLCASPGTVGYGYTFGSGTRLTVV.

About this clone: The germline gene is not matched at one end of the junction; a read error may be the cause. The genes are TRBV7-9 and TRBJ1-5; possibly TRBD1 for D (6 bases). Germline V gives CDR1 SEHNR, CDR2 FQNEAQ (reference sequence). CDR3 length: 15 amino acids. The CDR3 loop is CSSSQGLTGNQPQHF. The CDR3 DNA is TGTTCCAGCAGCCAGGGGTTGACGGGCAATCAGCCCCAGCATTTT.